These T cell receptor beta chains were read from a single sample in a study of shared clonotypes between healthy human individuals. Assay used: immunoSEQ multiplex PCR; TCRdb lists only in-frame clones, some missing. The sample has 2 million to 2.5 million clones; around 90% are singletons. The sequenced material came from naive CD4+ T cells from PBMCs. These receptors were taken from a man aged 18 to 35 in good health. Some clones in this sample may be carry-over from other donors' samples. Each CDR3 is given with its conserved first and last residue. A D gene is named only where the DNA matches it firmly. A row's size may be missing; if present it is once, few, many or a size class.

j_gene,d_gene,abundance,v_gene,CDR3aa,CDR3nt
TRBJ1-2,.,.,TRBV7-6,CASSTAQGRGYTF,TGTGCCAGCAGCACCGCCCAGGGAAGGGGCTACACCTTC
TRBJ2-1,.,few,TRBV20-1,CSASPYNEQFF,TGCAGTGCTAGCCCTTACAATGAGCAGTTCTTC
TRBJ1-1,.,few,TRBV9,CASSVAPVAGNTEAFF,TGTGCCAGCAGCGTAGCTCCTGTGGCGGGGAACACTGAAGCTTTCTTT
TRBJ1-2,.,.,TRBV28,CASSLRTDYGYTF,TGTGCCAGCAGTTTGCGGACAGACTATGGCTACACCTTC
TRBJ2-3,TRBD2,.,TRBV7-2,CASRFGLAGSGGTQYF,TGTGCCAGCAGGTTTGGACTAGCGGGAAGCGGCGGTACGCAGTATTTT
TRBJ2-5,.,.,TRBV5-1,CASSPGAQETQYF,TGCGCCAGCAGCCCCGGGGCCCAAGAGACCCAGTACTTC
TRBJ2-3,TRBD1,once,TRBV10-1,CASSAGTGKDTQYF,TGCGCCAGCAGTGCCGGGACAGGGAAGGATACGCAGTATTTT
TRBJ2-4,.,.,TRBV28,CASTQQLAKNIQYF,TGTGCCAGCACCCAACAGCTAGCCAAAAACATTCAGTACTTC
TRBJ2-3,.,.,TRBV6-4,CASSDLPPTPDTQYF,TGTGCCAGCAGTGACCTCCCTCCTACCCCAGATACGCAGTATTTT
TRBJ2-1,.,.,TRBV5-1,CASSLVLHDEQFF,TGCGCCAGCAGCTTGGTTCTCCACGATGAGCAGTTCTTC
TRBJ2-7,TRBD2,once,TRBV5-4,CASSSNPGGISYEQYF,TGTGCCAGCAGCTCCAATCCGGGAGGGATTTCCTACGAGCAGTACTTC
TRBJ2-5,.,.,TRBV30,CAWRRVGVQETQYF,TGTGCCTGGAGGCGGGTGGGGGTCCAAGAGACCCAGTACTTC
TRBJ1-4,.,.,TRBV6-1,CATGEIAGEKLFF,TGTGCCACCGGTGAAATTGCTGGGGAAAAACTGTTTTTT
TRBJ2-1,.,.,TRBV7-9,CASSLGLSSYNEQFF,TGTGCCAGCAGCTTAGGCCTGAGCTCCTACAATGAGCAGTTCTTC
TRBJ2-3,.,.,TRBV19,CASSSTLTDTQYF,TGTGCCAGTAGTTCGACACTCACAGATACGCAGTATTTT
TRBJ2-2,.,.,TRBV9,CASSVRQGSNTGELFF,TGTGCCAGCAGCGTGAGGCAAGGGAGTAACACCGGGGAGCTGTTTTTT
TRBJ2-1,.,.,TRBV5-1,CASTIPQAGTSQFF,TGCGCCAGCACAATACCCCAGGCCGGGACATCCCAGTTCTTC
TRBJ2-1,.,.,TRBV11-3,CASSLGLDNEQFF,TGTGCCAGCAGCTTAGGGCTGGACAATGAGCAGTTCTTC
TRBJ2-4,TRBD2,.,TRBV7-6,CASSLVAGAGDIQYF,TGTGCCAGCAGCCTGGTAGCGGGAGCGGGAGACATTCAGTACTTC
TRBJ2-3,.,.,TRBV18,CASSPFNGTDTQYF,TGTGCCAGCTCACCTTTTAATGGGACAGATACGCAGTATTTT
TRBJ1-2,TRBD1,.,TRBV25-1,CASSEGQDFLGYTF,TGTGCCAGCAGTGAGGGACAGGACTTCCTTGGCTACACCTTC
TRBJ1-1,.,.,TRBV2,CASSAAGWEAFF,TGTGCCAGCAGTGCGGCAGGGTGGGAAGCTTTCTTT
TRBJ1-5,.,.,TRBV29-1,CSVAQEGNQPQHF,TGCAGCGTTGCCCAGGAGGGAAATCAGCCCCAGCATTTT
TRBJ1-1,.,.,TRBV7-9,CATSRGPNTEAFF,TGTGCCACTTCAAGGGGTCCGAACACTGAAGCTTTCTTT
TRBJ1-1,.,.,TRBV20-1,CSARGNTEAFF,TGCAGTGCCCGCGGGAACACTGAAGCTTTCTTT